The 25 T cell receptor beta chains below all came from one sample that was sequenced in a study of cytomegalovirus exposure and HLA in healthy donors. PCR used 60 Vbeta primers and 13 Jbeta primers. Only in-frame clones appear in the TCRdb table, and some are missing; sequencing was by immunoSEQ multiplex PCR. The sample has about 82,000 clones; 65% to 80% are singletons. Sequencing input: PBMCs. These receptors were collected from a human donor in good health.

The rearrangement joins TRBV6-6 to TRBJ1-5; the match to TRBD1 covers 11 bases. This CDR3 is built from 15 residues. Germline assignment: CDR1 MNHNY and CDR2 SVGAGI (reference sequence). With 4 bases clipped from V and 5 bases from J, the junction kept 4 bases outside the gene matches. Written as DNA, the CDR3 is TGTGCCAGCAGTTCGGGACAGGGGGAAGATCAGCCCCAGCATTTT. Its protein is CASSSGQGEDQPQHF.

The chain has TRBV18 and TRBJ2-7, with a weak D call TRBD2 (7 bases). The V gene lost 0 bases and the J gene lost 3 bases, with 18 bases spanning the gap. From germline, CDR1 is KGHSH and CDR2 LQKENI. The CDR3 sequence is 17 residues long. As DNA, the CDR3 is TGTGCCAGCTCACCACCGATTGGGGGCCGGGGGGTCTACGAGCAGTACTTC. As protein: CASSPPIGGRGVYEQYF.

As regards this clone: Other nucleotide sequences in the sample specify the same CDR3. CDR3 in amino acids: CASSHGTGGADTQYF. The CDR3 nucleotides are TGTGCCAGCAGCCACGGGACAGGGGGCGCGGATACGCAGTATTTT. This chain links TRBV6-5 with TRBJ2-3, with 12 positions matching TRBD1. CDR1 MNHEY and CDR2 SVGAGI come from the germline V gene. The V segment lost 6 bases and the J segment 6 bases; nucleotides outside the gene matches: 7. CDR3 length: 15 amino acids.

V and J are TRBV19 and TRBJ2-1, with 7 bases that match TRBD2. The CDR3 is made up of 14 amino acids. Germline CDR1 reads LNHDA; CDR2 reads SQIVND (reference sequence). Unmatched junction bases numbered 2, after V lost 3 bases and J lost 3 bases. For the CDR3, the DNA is TGTGCCAGTAGTATGGGACTAAGCTACAATGAGCAGTTCTTC. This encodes CASSMGLSYNEQFF.

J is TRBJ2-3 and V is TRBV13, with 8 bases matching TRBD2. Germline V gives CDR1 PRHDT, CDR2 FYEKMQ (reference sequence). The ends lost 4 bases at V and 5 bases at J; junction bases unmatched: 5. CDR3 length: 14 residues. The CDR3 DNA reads TGTGCCAGCAGCTACGGGGGGGCGGAAGATACGCAGTATTTT. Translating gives CASSYGGAEDTQYF.

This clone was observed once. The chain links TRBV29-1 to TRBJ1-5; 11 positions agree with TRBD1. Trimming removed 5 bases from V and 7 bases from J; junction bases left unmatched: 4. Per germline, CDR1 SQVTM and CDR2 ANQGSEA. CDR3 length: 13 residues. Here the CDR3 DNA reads TGCAGCGTTTCGGGACAGGGGGGACAGCCCCAGCATTTT. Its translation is CSVSGQGGQPQHF.

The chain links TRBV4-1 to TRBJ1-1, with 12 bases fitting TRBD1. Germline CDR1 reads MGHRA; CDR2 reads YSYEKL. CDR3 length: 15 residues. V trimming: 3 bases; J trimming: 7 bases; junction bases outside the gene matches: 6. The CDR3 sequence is CASSHPGQGANEAFF. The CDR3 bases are TGCGCCAGCAGCCATCCGGGACAGGGGGCAAATGAAGCTTTCTTT.

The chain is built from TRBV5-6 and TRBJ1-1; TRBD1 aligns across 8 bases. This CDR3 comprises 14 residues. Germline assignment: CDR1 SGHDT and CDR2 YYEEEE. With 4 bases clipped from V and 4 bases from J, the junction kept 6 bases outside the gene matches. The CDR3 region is CASSPTGVSTEAFF. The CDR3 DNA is TGTGCCAGCAGCCCGACAGGGGTCAGCACTGAAGCTTTCTTT.

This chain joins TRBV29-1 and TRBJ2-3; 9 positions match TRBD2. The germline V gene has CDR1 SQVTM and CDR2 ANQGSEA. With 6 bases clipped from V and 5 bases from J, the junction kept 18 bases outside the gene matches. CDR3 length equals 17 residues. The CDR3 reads CSVARTQTSGGEDTQYF. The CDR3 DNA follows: TGCAGCGTCGCACGAACGCAGACTAGCGGAGGAGAAGATACGCAGTATTTT.

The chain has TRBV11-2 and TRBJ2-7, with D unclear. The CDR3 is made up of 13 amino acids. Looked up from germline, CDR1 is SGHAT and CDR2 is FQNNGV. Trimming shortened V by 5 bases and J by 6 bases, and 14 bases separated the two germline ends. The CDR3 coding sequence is TGTGCCAGCAGCCCCGTAGGAGTCCGCGAGCAGTACTTC. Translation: CASSPVGVREQYF.

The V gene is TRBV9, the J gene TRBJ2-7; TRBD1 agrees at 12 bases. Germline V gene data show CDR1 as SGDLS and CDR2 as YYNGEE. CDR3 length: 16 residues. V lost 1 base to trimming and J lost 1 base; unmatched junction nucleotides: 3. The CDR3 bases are TGTGCCAGCAGCGTATCGGGACAGGGGGCTTCCTACGAGCAGTACTTC. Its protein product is CASSVSGQGASYEQYF.

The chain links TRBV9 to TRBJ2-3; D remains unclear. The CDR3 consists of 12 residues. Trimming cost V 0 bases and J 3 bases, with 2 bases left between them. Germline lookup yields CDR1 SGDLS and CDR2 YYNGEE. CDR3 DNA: TGTGCCAGCAGCGTAGCTACAGATACGCAGTATTTT. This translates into CASSVATDTQYF. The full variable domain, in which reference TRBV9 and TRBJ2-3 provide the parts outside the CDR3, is DSGVTQTPKHLITATGQRVTLRCSPRSGDLSVYWYQQSLDQGLQFLIQYYNGEERAKGNILERFSAQQFPDLHSELNLSSLELGDSALYFCASSVATDTQYFGPGTRLTVL.

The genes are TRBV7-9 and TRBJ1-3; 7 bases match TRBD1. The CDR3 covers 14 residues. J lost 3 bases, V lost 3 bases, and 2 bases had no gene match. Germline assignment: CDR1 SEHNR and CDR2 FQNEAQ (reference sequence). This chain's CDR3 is CASSFDRVGNTIYF. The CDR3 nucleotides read TGTGCCAGCAGCTTTGACAGGGTTGGAAACACCATATATTTT.

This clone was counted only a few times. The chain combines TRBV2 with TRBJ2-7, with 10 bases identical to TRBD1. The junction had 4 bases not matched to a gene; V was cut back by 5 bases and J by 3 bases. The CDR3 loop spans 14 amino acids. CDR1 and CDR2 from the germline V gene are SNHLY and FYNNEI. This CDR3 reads CASSFRDRGYEQYF. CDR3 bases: TGTGCCAGCAGTTTCCGGGACAGGGGCTACGAGCAGTACTTC.

In DNA form, the CDR3 reads TGCAGCGTTGCTCGGACAGGGGACACCGGGGAGCTGTTTTTT. Residues: CSVARTGDTGELFF. The chain combines TRBV29-1 with TRBJ2-2; TRBD1 matches 9 bases. V lost 4 bases, J lost 3 bases, and 3 bases stayed unmatched. The germline gives CDR1 SQVTM, CDR2 ANQGSEA. This CDR3 has 14 amino acids.

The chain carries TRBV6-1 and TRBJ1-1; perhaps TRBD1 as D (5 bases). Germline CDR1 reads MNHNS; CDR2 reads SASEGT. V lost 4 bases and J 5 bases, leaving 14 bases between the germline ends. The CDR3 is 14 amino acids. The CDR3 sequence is CASSGSGGGTEAFF. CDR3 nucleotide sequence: TGTGCCAGCAGTGGCAGCGGGGGAGGTACTGAAGCTTTCTTT.

The CDR3 DNA reads as TGTGCCAGCAGCTTAGGCCGTTGGGGCCCGAACACCGGGGAGCTGTTTTTT. It yields the protein CASSLGRWGPNTGELFF. The V gene is TRBV7-8, the J gene TRBJ2-2; a possible D gene is TRBD1 (5 bases). The germline gives CDR1 SGHVS, CDR2 FQNEAQ. Between the trimmed V and J ends, which lost 1 base and 0 bases, there was a span of 12 bases. This CDR3 region has 17 residues.

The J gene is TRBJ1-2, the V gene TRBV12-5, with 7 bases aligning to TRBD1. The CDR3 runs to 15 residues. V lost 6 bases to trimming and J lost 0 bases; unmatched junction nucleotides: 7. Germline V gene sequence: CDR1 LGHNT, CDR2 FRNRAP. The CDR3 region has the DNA TGTGCTAGTGGGTCCACAGGGGAAACTAACTATGGCTACACCTTC. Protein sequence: CASGSTGETNYGYTF.

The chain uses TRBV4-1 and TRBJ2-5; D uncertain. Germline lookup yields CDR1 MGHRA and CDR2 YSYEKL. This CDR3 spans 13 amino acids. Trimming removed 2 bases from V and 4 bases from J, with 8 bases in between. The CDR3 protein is CASSQSARETQYF. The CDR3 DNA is TGCGCCAGCAGCCAAAGCGCGCGAGAGACCCAGTACTTC.

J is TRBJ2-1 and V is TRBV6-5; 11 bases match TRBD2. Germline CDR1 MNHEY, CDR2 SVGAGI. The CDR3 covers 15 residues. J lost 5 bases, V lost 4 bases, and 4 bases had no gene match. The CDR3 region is CASSSSGGTNNEQFF. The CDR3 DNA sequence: TGTGCCAGCAGTTCTAGCGGGGGGACAAACAATGAGCAGTTCTTC.

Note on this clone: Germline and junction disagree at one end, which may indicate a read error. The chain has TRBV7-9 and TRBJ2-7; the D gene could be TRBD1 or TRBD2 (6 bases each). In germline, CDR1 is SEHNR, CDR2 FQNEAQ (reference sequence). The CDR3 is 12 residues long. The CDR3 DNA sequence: TGTTCCAGCAGCTTAGCGGTGCAGGGGAAATACTTC. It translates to CSSSLAVQGKYF.

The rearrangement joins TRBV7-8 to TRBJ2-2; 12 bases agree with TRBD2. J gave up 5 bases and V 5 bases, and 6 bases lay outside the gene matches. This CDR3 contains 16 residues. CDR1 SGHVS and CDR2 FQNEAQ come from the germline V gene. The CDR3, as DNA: TGTGCCAGCAGCCTCCTAGCGGGGGGGCCTACCGGGGAGCTGTTTTTT. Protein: CASSLLAGGPTGELFF.

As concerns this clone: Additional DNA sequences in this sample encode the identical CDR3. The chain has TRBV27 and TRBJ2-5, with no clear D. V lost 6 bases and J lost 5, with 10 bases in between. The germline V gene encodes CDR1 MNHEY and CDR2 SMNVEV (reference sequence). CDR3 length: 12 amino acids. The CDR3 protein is CASSLSLETQYF. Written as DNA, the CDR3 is TGTGCCAGCAGCCTGAGTCTGGAGACCCAGTACTTC.

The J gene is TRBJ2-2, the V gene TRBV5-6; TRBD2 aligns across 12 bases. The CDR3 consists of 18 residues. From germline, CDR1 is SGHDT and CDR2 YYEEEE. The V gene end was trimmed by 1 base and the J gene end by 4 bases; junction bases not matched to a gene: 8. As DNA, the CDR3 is TGTGCCAGCAGCTTGACTAGCGGGGGGCCCTCGGGCACCGGGGAGCTGTTTTTT. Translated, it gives CASSLTSGGPSGTGELFF. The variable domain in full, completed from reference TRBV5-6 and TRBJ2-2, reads DAGVTQSPTHLIKTRGQQVTLRCSPKSGHDTVSWYQQALGQGPQFIFQYYEEEERQRGNFPDRFSGHQFPNYSSELNVNALLLGDSALYLCASSLTSGGPSGTGELFFGEGSRLTVL.

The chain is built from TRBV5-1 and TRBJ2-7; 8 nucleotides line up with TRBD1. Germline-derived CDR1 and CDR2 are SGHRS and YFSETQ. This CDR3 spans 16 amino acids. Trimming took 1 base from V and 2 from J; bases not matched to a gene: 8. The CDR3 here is CASSLRETGDPYEQYF. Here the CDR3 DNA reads TGCGCCAGCAGCTTGCGAGAGACAGGGGACCCCTACGAGCAGTACTTC. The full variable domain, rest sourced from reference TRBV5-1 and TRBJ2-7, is KAGVTQTPRYLIKTRGQQVTLSCSPISGHRSVSWYQQTPGQGLQFLFEYFSETQRNKGNFPGRFSGRQFSNSRSEMNVSTLELGDSALYLCASSLRETGDPYEQYFGPGTRLTVT.